A selection of T cell receptor beta chains follows, all from one sample in a study of shared clonotypes between healthy human individuals. TCRdb's table, derived via immunoSEQ multiplex PCR, lists solely in-frame clones and lacks some. The data show a few hundred thousand clones, about nine tenths seen once. The sequenced material came from memory CD8+ T cells sorted from blood. These receptor sequences come from a man younger than 30 in good health. The CDR3 runs from the conserved cysteine through the conserved F or W. Each record gives: CDR3 DNA, CDR3 protein, CDR3 length, J gene, V gene, clone size, D gene. A D gene is named only where the DNA matches it firmly. Size tells how often a clone was seen (once, few, many) or the class of an expanded clone, and some rows leave it out.

CDR3 DNA: TGTGCCAGCAGTGAAGCGAGTATTGGTGTTTCCTACGAGCAGTACTTC
CDR3 protein: CASSEASIGVSYEQYF
CDR3 length: 16
J gene: TRBJ2-7
V gene: TRBV2
clone size: once
D gene: .

CDR3 DNA: TGCGCCAGCAGCAACGACCTCACCTACGAGCAGTACTTC
CDR3 protein: CASSNDLTYEQYF
CDR3 length: 13
J gene: TRBJ2-7
V gene: TRBV5-1
clone size: .
D gene: .

CDR3 DNA: TGTGCCAGCAGCCTGCCGACAGGGGGCTACGAGCAGTACTTC
CDR3 protein: CASSLPTGGYEQYF
CDR3 length: 14
J gene: TRBJ2-7
V gene: TRBV5-5
clone size: .
D gene: TRBD1

CDR3 DNA: TGTGCCAGCTCACCCCGGGACTCGATGACCCAGTACTTC
CDR3 protein: CASSPRDSMTQYF
CDR3 length: 13
J gene: TRBJ2-5
V gene: TRBV18
clone size: .
D gene: .

CDR3 DNA: TGTGCCAGCAGCTCCCCCCGAAGCATGGCCAAAAACATTCAGTACTTC
CDR3 protein: CASSSPRSMAKNIQYF
CDR3 length: 16
J gene: TRBJ2-4
V gene: TRBV5-6
clone size: .
D gene: .

CDR3 DNA: TGTGCCAGCAGTTACGGACCACGGAATGAGCAGTTCTTC
CDR3 protein: CASSYGPRNEQFF
CDR3 length: 13
J gene: TRBJ2-1
V gene: TRBV5-4
clone size: once
D gene: .

CDR3 DNA: TGTGCCAGCTCACCTGGGACTAGCTTACCACTCTCCTACGAGCAGTACTTC
CDR3 protein: CASSPGTSLPLSYEQYF
CDR3 length: 17
J gene: TRBJ2-7
V gene: TRBV18
clone size: few
D gene: TRBD2

CDR3 DNA: TGTGCCAGCAAACCGGACAGGGCGGGAACTGAAGCTTTCTTT
CDR3 protein: CASKPDRAGTEAFF
CDR3 length: 14
J gene: TRBJ1-1
V gene: TRBV27
clone size: .
D gene: TRBD1

CDR3 DNA: TGTGCCAGCAGCGTAGAAGGCCTTACCTACGAGCAGTACTTC
CDR3 protein: CASSVEGLTYEQYF
CDR3 length: 14
J gene: TRBJ2-7
V gene: TRBV9
clone size: .
D gene: .

CDR3 DNA: TGTGCCTGGAGTGGAAGGGGGGCCGGGGAGCTGTTTTTT
CDR3 protein: CAWSGRGAGELFF
CDR3 length: 13
J gene: TRBJ2-2
V gene: TRBV30
clone size: .
D gene: .

CDR3 DNA: TGCGCCAGCAGCCAAGATGGCTGGGACTCTGGAAACACCATATATTTT
CDR3 protein: CASSQDGWDSGNTIYF
CDR3 length: 16
J gene: TRBJ1-3
V gene: TRBV4-1
clone size: .
D gene: .

CDR3 DNA: TGTGCCACCAGCAGACCGAGGACAGGGGTCTACGAGCAGTACTTC
CDR3 protein: CATSRPRTGVYEQYF
CDR3 length: 15
J gene: TRBJ2-7
V gene: TRBV15
clone size: .
D gene: TRBD1

CDR3 DNA: TGTGCCAGTAGTCTACCAGGGTCTGGAAACACCATATATTTT
CDR3 protein: CASSLPGSGNTIYF
CDR3 length: 14
J gene: TRBJ1-3
V gene: TRBV19
clone size: .
D gene: .

CDR3 DNA: TGTGCCAGCAGCGTAGCGGATTATGGCACAGATACGCAGTATTTT
CDR3 protein: CASSVADYGTDTQYF
CDR3 length: 15
J gene: TRBJ2-3
V gene: TRBV9
clone size: .
D gene: .

CDR3 DNA: TGTGCCACCAGCAGGGAAACAGGGATGAACACTGAAGCTTTCTTT
CDR3 protein: CATSRETGMNTEAFF
CDR3 length: 15
J gene: TRBJ1-1
V gene: TRBV15
clone size: .
D gene: .

CDR3 DNA: TGTGCCAGCAGCCCGACAGAATCAACTAATGAAAAACTGTTTTTT
CDR3 protein: CASSPTESTNEKLFF
CDR3 length: 15
J gene: TRBJ1-4
V gene: TRBV7-9
clone size: .
D gene: .

CDR3 DNA: TGTGCCATCAGTGAGGTAAGGACAGGAACCACCTACGAGCAGTACTTC
CDR3 protein: CAISEVRTGTTYEQYF
CDR3 length: 16
J gene: TRBJ2-7
V gene: TRBV10-3
clone size: once
D gene: TRBD1

CDR3 DNA: TGTGCCAGCACCCCGACAGGGGGCGCACCCCAGCCCCAGCATTTT
CDR3 protein: CASTPTGGAPQPQHF
CDR3 length: 15
J gene: TRBJ1-5
V gene: TRBV27
clone size: .
D gene: TRBD1

CDR3 DNA: TGTGCCAGCACAGTCCCGGGACACATCCTCAGCCGCTATGGCTACACCTTC
CDR3 protein: CASTVPGHILSRYGYTF
CDR3 length: 17
J gene: TRBJ1-2
V gene: TRBV5-6
clone size: .
D gene: .

CDR3 DNA: TGTGCCAGCAGTCGACTAGCGCGCAAAGTTAAATCCTACGAGCAGTACTTC
CDR3 protein: CASSRLARKVKSYEQYF
CDR3 length: 17
J gene: TRBJ2-7
V gene: TRBV2
clone size: .
D gene: TRBD2

CDR3 DNA: TGTGCCAGCAGCCGGGGATCTGAAGCTTTCTTT
CDR3 protein: CASSRGSEAFF
CDR3 length: 11
J gene: TRBJ1-1
V gene: TRBV5-4
clone size: .
D gene: .

CDR3 DNA: TGTGCCAGCAGCCATGAAACCGGGGGGTTCTACAATGAGCAGTTCTTC
CDR3 protein: CASSHETGGFYNEQFF
CDR3 length: 16
J gene: TRBJ2-1
V gene: TRBV4-2
clone size: once
D gene: TRBD2

CDR3 DNA: TGTGCCAGCAGCCTTAACCCGCGAGGGGATAATTCACCCCTCCACTTT
CDR3 protein: CASSLNPRGDNSPLHF
CDR3 length: 16
J gene: TRBJ1-6
V gene: TRBV7-9
clone size: few
D gene: .

CDR3 DNA: TGTGCCAGCAGTGTGCGGGAGCTCTACGAGCAGTACTTC
CDR3 protein: CASSVRELYEQYF
CDR3 length: 13
J gene: TRBJ2-7
V gene: TRBV6-1
clone size: .
D gene: TRBD2

CDR3 DNA: TGTGCCAGCAGCTTGAGCGGTAACACAGATACGCAGTATTTT
CDR3 protein: CASSLSGNTDTQYF
CDR3 length: 14
J gene: TRBJ2-3
V gene: TRBV7-9
clone size: .
D gene: .

CDR3 DNA: TGTGCCAGCAGTCCCTGGACAGGGGCGCCAGATACGCAGTATTTT
CDR3 protein: CASSPWTGAPDTQYF
CDR3 length: 15
J gene: TRBJ2-3
V gene: TRBV27
clone size: .
D gene: TRBD1

CDR3 DNA: TGTGCCAGCAGCTTATCCGGGGTTGATACGCAGTATTTT
CDR3 protein: CASSLSGVDTQYF
CDR3 length: 13
J gene: TRBJ2-3
V gene: TRBV7-6
clone size: .
D gene: .

CDR3 DNA: TGTGCCAGCAACTACAGGAACAATCAGCCCCAGCATTTT
CDR3 protein: CASNYRNNQPQHF
CDR3 length: 13
J gene: TRBJ1-5
V gene: TRBV2
clone size: .
D gene: .

CDR3 DNA: TGTGCCAGCAGCGGAGAACCCGACTCGACCTACGAGCAGTACTTC
CDR3 protein: CASSGEPDSTYEQYF
CDR3 length: 15
J gene: TRBJ2-7
V gene: TRBV28
clone size: .
D gene: .

CDR3 DNA: TGCAGGAGGGCTAGGCTGTGGTCTGGGGCCAACGTCCTGACTTTC
CDR3 protein: CRRARLWSGANVLTF
CDR3 length: 15
J gene: TRBJ2-6
V gene: TRBV29-1
clone size: .
D gene: .

CDR3 DNA: TGCGCCAGCAACTCGGGACAGGTGAAATGCTACGAGCAGTACTTC
CDR3 protein: CASNSGQVKCYEQYF
CDR3 length: 15
J gene: TRBJ2-7
V gene: TRBV10-2
clone size: .
D gene: TRBD1

CDR3 DNA: TGTGCCAGCAGCTTTCTCTCGGGGGCTCGTAATTCACCCCTCCACTTT
CDR3 protein: CASSFLSGARNSPLHF
CDR3 length: 16
J gene: TRBJ1-6
V gene: TRBV7-6
clone size: .
D gene: .

CDR3 DNA: TGTGCCAGCAGTACTCCGGGACAGGGGGCTCTAGTAGTCTACGAGCAGTACTTC
CDR3 protein: CASSTPGQGALVVYEQYF
CDR3 length: 18
J gene: TRBJ2-7
V gene: TRBV2
clone size: .
D gene: TRBD1

CDR3 DNA: TGTGCCAGCAGGGGGGGGCCGGCCTACGAGCAGTACTTC
CDR3 protein: CASRGGPAYEQYF
CDR3 length: 13
J gene: TRBJ2-7
V gene: TRBV6-5
clone size: .
D gene: .

CDR3 DNA: TGTGCCAGCAGTGAGGGGGTAGCGGGGCGGACTTCTTTT
CDR3 protein: CASSEGVAGRTSF
CDR3 length: 13
J gene: TRBJ2-3
V gene: TRBV25-1
clone size: .
D gene: TRBD2

CDR3 DNA: TGTGCCAGCAGCTTAGTCGGCATCCGGCAGTACTTC
CDR3 protein: CASSLVGIRQYF
CDR3 length: 12
J gene: TRBJ2-7
V gene: TRBV11-2
clone size: few
D gene: .

CDR3 DNA: TGCGCCAGCAGTGGTCCAGGCACAGATACGCAGTATTTT
CDR3 protein: CASSGPGTDTQYF
CDR3 length: 13
J gene: TRBJ2-3
V gene: TRBV10-1
clone size: .
D gene: .

CDR3 DNA: TGTGCCAGCAGTTTTGTCGGTGAAGCTTTCTTT
CDR3 protein: CASSFVGEAFF
CDR3 length: 11
J gene: TRBJ1-1
V gene: TRBV28
clone size: .
D gene: .

CDR3 DNA: TGTGCCAGCAGCGTAGAACCCGGGACAGGGCGGGGGGGCCCCGGCACAGATACGCAGTATTTT
CDR3 protein: CASSVEPGTGRGGPGTDTQYF
CDR3 length: 21
J gene: TRBJ2-3
V gene: TRBV9
clone size: .
D gene: .

CDR3 DNA: TGTGCCAGCAGTTTGACCCTAGCGGGGTACGTCTACAATGAGCAGTTCTTC
CDR3 protein: CASSLTLAGYVYNEQFF
CDR3 length: 17
J gene: TRBJ2-1
V gene: TRBV28
clone size: .
D gene: TRBD2

CDR3 DNA: TGTGCCAGCAGCTTATTGCGGGGGAGCTCCTACAATGAGCAGTTCTTC
CDR3 protein: CASSLLRGSSYNEQFF
CDR3 length: 16
J gene: TRBJ2-1
V gene: TRBV7-8
clone size: .
D gene: TRBD2

CDR3 DNA: TGTGCCAGCAGTTTAACCGGGACAGGGAGTGAAAAACTGTTTTTT
CDR3 protein: CASSLTGTGSEKLFF
CDR3 length: 15
J gene: TRBJ1-4
V gene: TRBV28
clone size: .
D gene: TRBD1

CDR3 DNA: TGTGCCAGCAGTCTTAGCGGGGGGGCCGCCGAGCAGTACTTC
CDR3 protein: CASSLSGGAAEQYF
CDR3 length: 14
J gene: TRBJ2-7
V gene: TRBV28
clone size: .
D gene: TRBD2

CDR3 DNA: TGTGCCAGCAGATACGGGACAGGGGATGGCTACACCTTC
CDR3 protein: CASRYGTGDGYTF
CDR3 length: 13
J gene: TRBJ1-2
V gene: TRBV7-2
clone size: .
D gene: TRBD1

CDR3 DNA: TGTGCCAGCAGCCGTGATTACGAAAAACTGTTTTTT
CDR3 protein: CASSRDYEKLFF
CDR3 length: 12
J gene: TRBJ1-4
V gene: TRBV7-9
clone size: few
D gene: .

CDR3 DNA: TGTGCCAGCAGTCCACTCCTTGGCACCGGGGAGCTGTTTTTT
CDR3 protein: CASSPLLGTGELFF
CDR3 length: 14
J gene: TRBJ2-2
V gene: TRBV6-5
clone size: .
D gene: .

CDR3 DNA: TGTGCCATCAGTGATAAAATGGCAGCATTGAACGGGGAGCTGTTTTTT
CDR3 protein: CAISDKMAALNGELFF
CDR3 length: 16
J gene: TRBJ2-2
V gene: TRBV10-3
clone size: .
D gene: .

CDR3 DNA: TGTGCCATCCACGGGGTGGAGGGCACTGAAGCTTTCTTT
CDR3 protein: CAIHGVEGTEAFF
CDR3 length: 13
J gene: TRBJ1-1
V gene: TRBV10-3
clone size: .
D gene: .

CDR3 DNA: TGTGCCAGCAGCCGGACAGGGGAGGGGTCTTTGGGCACTGAAGCTTTCTTT
CDR3 protein: CASSRTGEGSLGTEAFF
CDR3 length: 17
J gene: TRBJ1-1
V gene: TRBV9
clone size: .
D gene: TRBD1

CDR3 DNA: TGTGCCGTACAATTTGAGCAAACCGGGGAGCTGTTTTTT
CDR3 protein: CAVQFEQTGELFF
CDR3 length: 13
J gene: TRBJ2-2
V gene: TRBV19
clone size: many
D gene: .

CDR3 DNA: TGTGCCAGCAGCTTGGGACAGGGGAATTCACCCCTCCACTTT
CDR3 protein: CASSLGQGNSPLHF
CDR3 length: 14
J gene: TRBJ1-6
V gene: TRBV5-6
clone size: .
D gene: TRBD1

CDR3 DNA: TGTGCCAGCAGCCCAACTAGCGGGGGGAACAATGAGCAGTTCTTC
CDR3 protein: CASSPTSGGNNEQFF
CDR3 length: 15
J gene: TRBJ2-1
V gene: TRBV11-2
clone size: .
D gene: TRBD2

CDR3 DNA: TGCGCCAGCAGCACAGCGTACCTTAGGACAGATACGCAGTATTTT
CDR3 protein: CASSTAYLRTDTQYF
CDR3 length: 15
J gene: TRBJ2-3
V gene: TRBV4-3
clone size: .
D gene: .

CDR3 DNA: TGTGCCAGCTCACCTATAGGCAGCTCCTACGAGCAGTACTTC
CDR3 protein: CASSPIGSSYEQYF
CDR3 length: 14
J gene: TRBJ2-7
V gene: TRBV18
clone size: .
D gene: .

CDR3 DNA: TGTGCCAGCAGCCGGACAGGGTGGGCCACTGAAGCTTTCTTT
CDR3 protein: CASSRTGWATEAFF
CDR3 length: 14
J gene: TRBJ1-1
V gene: TRBV27
clone size: .
D gene: TRBD1

CDR3 DNA: TGTGCCAGCAGCCCGAATCGGGAGGCCGGGGACATTCAGTACTTC
CDR3 protein: CASSPNREAGDIQYF
CDR3 length: 15
J gene: TRBJ2-4
V gene: TRBV7-9
clone size: .
D gene: TRBD2

CDR3 DNA: TGTGCCAGCAGTCCCAGCCACAGACAGGGCTGGCAGCCCCAGCATTTT
CDR3 protein: CASSPSHRQGWQPQHF
CDR3 length: 16
J gene: TRBJ1-5
V gene: TRBV27
clone size: .
D gene: TRBD1

CDR3 DNA: TGTGCCAGCAGCCCGCCCACAACGAACACCGGGGAGCTGTTTTTT
CDR3 protein: CASSPPTTNTGELFF
CDR3 length: 15
J gene: TRBJ2-2
V gene: TRBV7-9
clone size: .
D gene: .

CDR3 DNA: TGCGCCAGCAGCCCTCGCGGAGGCTACACCTTC
CDR3 protein: CASSPRGGYTF
CDR3 length: 11
J gene: TRBJ1-2
V gene: TRBV23-1
clone size: .
D gene: .

CDR3 DNA: TGTGCCAGCATCATCGGGGCGGACTATGGCTACACCTTC
CDR3 protein: CASIIGADYGYTF
CDR3 length: 13
J gene: TRBJ1-2
V gene: TRBV5-8
clone size: .
D gene: .